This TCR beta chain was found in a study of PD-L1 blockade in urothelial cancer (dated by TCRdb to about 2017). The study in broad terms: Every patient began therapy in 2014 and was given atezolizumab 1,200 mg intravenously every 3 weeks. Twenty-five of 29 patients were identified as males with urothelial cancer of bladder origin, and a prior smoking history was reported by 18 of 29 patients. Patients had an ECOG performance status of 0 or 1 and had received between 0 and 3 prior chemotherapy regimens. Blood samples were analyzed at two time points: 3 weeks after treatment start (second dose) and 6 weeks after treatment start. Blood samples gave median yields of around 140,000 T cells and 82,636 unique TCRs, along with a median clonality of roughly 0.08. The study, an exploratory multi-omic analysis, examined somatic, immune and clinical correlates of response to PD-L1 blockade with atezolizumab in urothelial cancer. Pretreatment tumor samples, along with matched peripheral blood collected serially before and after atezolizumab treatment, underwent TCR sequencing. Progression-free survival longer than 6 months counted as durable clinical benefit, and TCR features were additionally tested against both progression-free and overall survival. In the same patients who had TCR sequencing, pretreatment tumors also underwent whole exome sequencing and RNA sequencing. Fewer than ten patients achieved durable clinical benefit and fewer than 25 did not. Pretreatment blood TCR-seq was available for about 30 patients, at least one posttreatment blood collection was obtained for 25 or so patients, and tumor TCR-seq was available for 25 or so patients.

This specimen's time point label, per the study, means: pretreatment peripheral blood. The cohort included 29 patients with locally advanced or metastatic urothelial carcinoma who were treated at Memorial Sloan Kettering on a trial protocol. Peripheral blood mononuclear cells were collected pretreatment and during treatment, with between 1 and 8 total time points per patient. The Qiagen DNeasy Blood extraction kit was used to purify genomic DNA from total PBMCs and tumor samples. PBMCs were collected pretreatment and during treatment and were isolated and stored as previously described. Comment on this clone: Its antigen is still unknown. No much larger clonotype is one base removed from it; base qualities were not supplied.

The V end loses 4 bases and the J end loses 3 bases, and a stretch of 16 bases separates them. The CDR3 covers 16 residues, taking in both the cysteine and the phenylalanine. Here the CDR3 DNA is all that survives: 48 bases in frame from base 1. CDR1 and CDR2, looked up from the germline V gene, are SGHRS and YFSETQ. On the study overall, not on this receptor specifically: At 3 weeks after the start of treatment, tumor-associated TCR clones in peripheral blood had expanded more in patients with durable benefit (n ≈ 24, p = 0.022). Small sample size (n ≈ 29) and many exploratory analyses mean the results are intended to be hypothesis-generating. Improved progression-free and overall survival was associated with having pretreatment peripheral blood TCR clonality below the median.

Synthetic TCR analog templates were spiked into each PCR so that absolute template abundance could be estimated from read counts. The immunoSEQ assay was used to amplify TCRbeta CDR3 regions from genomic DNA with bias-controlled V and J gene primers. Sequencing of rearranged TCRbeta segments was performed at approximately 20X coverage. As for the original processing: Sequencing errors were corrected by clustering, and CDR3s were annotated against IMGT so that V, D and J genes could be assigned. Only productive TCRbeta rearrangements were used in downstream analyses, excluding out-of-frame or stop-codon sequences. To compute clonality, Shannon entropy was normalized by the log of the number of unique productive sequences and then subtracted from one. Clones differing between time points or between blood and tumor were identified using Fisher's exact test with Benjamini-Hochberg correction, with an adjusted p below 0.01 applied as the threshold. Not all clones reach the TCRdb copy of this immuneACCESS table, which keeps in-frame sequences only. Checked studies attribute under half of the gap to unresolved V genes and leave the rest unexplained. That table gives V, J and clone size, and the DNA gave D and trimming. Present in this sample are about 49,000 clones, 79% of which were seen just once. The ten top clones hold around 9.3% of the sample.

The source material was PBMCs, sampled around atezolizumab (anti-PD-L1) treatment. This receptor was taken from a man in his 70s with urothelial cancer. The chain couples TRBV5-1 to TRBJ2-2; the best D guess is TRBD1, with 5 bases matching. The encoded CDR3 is CASSQIPGADTGELFF. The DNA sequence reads TGCGCCAGCAGCCAAATCCCTGGGGCAGACACCGGGGAGCTGTTTTTT.